These 16 T cell receptor beta chains share one sample of origin, sequenced in a study of blood T cell repertoires in COVID-19. Generated by immunoSEQ multiplex PCR, the TCRdb table keeps only in-frame clones and is missing some. Of tens of thousands of clones in the sample, approximately 82% were seen once. The sample taken for sequencing was peripheral blood. These receptors came from a man between 60 and 75 years old with acute or convalescent COVID-19.

A few counts support this clone. The V gene is TRBV10-3, the J gene TRBJ1-2; weak D call: TRBD1 (5 bases). Between the trimmed V and J ends, which lost 3 bases and 3 bases, there was a span of 8 bases. CDR1 ENHRY and CDR2 SYGVKD come from the germline V gene. This CDR3 comprises 13 residues. The CDR3 sequence is CAISESQDYGYTF. Written as DNA, the CDR3 is TGTGCCATCAGTGAATCACAGGACTATGGCTACACCTTC.

The chain couples TRBV5-4 to TRBJ2-1, with 9 bases matching TRBD1. Germline V lookup: CDR1 SGHNT, CDR2 YYREEE (reference sequence). The V segment lost 3 bases and the J segment 4 bases; nucleotides outside the gene matches: 5. The CDR3 is made up of 15 amino acids. The CDR3 is CASSSRDRDYNEQFF. DNA of the CDR3: TGTGCCAGCAGCTCCCGGGACAGGGATTACAATGAGCAGTTCTTC.

The chain has TRBV28 and TRBJ1-2; D perhaps matches TRBD1 (6 bases). The CDR3 contains 17 residues. The V gene lost 4 bases and the J gene lost 0 bases, with 18 bases spanning the gap. CDR1 MDHEN and CDR2 SYDVKM come from the germline V gene. The CDR3 protein is CASSSSGHLATNYGYTF. The CDR3 DNA reads TGTGCCAGCAGTTCCTCGGGACACCTCGCCACTAACTATGGCTACACCTTC.

The CDR3 DNA reads TGTGCCAGCAGCTCTTCCTACGCGGACAGTCCAGATACGCAGTATTTT. Amino acid sequence: CASSSSYADSPDTQYF. The rearrangement uses TRBV7-8 and TRBJ2-3, with TRBD1 as a possible D gene (6 bases). Trimming pared 4 bases from V and 4 bases from J, leaving 18 bases between. This CDR3 contains 16 residues. CDR1 and CDR2 (germline): SGHVS, FQNEAQ. Full variable domain (outside the CDR3, taken from reference TRBV7-8 and TRBJ2-3): GAGVSQSPRYKVAKRGQDVALRCDPISGHVSLFWYQQALGQGPEFLTYFQNEAQLDKSGLPSDRFFAERPEGSVSTLKIQRTQQEDSAVYLCASSSSYADSPDTQYFGPGTRLTVL.

This clone has more than one count but fewer than ten. The V call is TRBV18, the J call TRBJ1-4; D is undetermined. The CDR3 has 15 residues. Trimming left V 2 bases short and J 5 bases short, with 12 bases between. CDR1 is KGHSH and CDR2 is LQKENI in the germline V gene. The CDR3 sequence: CASSPIRGKNEKLFF. CDR3 nucleotide sequence: TGTGCCAGCTCACCAATCCGCGGAAAAAATGAAAAACTGTTTTTT.

V usage is TRBV19 and J usage is TRBJ1-1; TRBD1 might be the D (5 bases). This CDR3 region has 12 residues. Germline loops: CDR1 LNHDA, CDR2 SQIVND (reference sequence). The germline V and J ends were trimmed by 4 bases and 8 bases, with 11 bases remaining between them. The chain's CDR3 is CASSKSRTEAFF. CDR3 bases: TGTGCCAGTAGTAAATCCCGGACAGAAGCTTTCTTT.

This chain uses TRBV6-1 with TRBJ2-7; D uncertain. This CDR3 has 14 amino acids. Germline V CDR1 and CDR2: MNHNS, SASEGT. V was shortened by 3 bases and J by 2 bases, with 11 bases between the two germline ends. CDR3 amino acids: CASSDQAGPYEQYF. The DNA for the CDR3 is TGTGCCAGCAGTGACCAAGCTGGGCCCTACGAGCAGTACTTC.

The chain combines TRBV12-5 with TRBJ2-3; 10 nucleotides agree with TRBD2. Germline trimming cut 5 bases from V and 3 bases from J; bases unmatched to any gene: 11. There are 17 residues in the CDR3. The germline gives CDR1 LGHNT, CDR2 FRNRAP. CDR3: CASGMSRLAGLTDTQYF. The CDR3 coding sequence is TGTGCTAGTGGTATGTCCCGACTAGCGGGCTTGACAGATACGCAGTATTTT.

V gene TRBV4-1 combines with J gene TRBJ2-3; 11 positions agree with TRBD2. The CDR3 runs 14 residues. Germline V CDR1 and CDR2: MGHRA, YSYEKL. V lost 3 bases to trimming and J lost 8 bases; unmatched junction nucleotides: 4. The CDR3 DNA is TGCGCCAGCAGCCAGACTAGCGGGGCGGGTACGCAGTATTTT. It yields the protein CASSQTSGAGTQYF.

V and J are TRBV7-9 and TRBJ2-7; D possibly corresponds to TRBD1 (6 bases). Germline CDR1 SEHNR, CDR2 FQNEAQ (reference sequence). There are 16 residues in the CDR3. Trimming shortened V by 4 bases and J by 0 bases, and 16 bases separated the two germline ends. The CDR3 loop is CASSSAQGYNSYEQYF. The CDR3 nucleotides read TGTGCCAGCAGCTCGGCTCAGGGGTATAACTCCTACGAGCAGTACTTC.

The chain links TRBV19 to TRBJ2-6; D uncertain. Germline values: CDR1 LNHDA, CDR2 SQIVND (reference sequence). The CDR3 contains 15 residues. V shed 5 bases and J shed 2 bases, with 10 bases lying between them. In DNA form, the CDR3 reads TGTGCCAGTAGTGCCCTCAGGACTGGGGCCAACGTCCTGACTTTC. Translating gives CASSALRTGANVLTF.

The DNA for the CDR3 is TGTGCCAGCAGAGACGAGGGCCGTAATGAGCAGTTCTTC. Its translation: CASRDEGRNEQFF. The chain is built from TRBV28 and TRBJ2-1, with D possibly being TRBD2 (5 bases). The V end lost 6 bases, the J end lost 7 bases, and 13 bases lay between the germline ends. This CDR3 has 13 residues. Germline V gene lookup returns CDR1 MDHEN and CDR2 SYDVKM.

The genes are TRBV4-1 and TRBJ2-7; 10 nucleotides line up with TRBD1. There are 15 residues in the CDR3. V trimming: 3 bases; J trimming: 2 bases; junction bases outside the gene matches: 4. Germline assignment: CDR1 MGHRA and CDR2 YSYEKL. For the CDR3, the DNA is TGCGCCAGCAGCCAGACCGGGACAGGGGCCTACGAGCAGTACTTC. This codes for CASSQTGTGAYEQYF.

The J gene is TRBJ2-2, the V gene TRBV27, with TRBD1 identical over 7 bases. The J segment lost 3 bases and the V segment lost 4 bases, leaving 8 bases of the junction unmatched. CDR3 length: 16 residues. Germline V CDR1 and CDR2: MNHEY, SMNVEV (reference sequence). The CDR3 nucleotides read TGTGCCAGCAGTTCCCTGGACAGGAGTTACACCGGGGAGCTGTTTTTT. It yields the protein CASSSLDRSYTGELFF.

J is TRBJ2-3 and V is TRBV7-6; TRBD2 agrees at 7 bases. Germline assignment: CDR1 SGHVS and CDR2 FNYEAQ. With V trimmed by 5 bases and J by 3 bases, 8 bases remained unmatched. There are 15 residues in the CDR3. The CDR3 here is CASSPRTGGTDTQYF. DNA for the CDR3: TGTGCCAGCAGCCCGCGGACCGGGGGGACAGATACGCAGTATTTT.

The J gene is TRBJ1-1, the V gene TRBV6-5, with a possible D match to TRBD1 (5 bases). The ends were cut back, 6 bases at V and 1 base at J, with 12 bases in the middle. CDR3 length equals 14 residues. Per the germline V gene, CDR1 is MNHEY and CDR2 is SVGAGI. CDR3 loop: CASRQGRGNTEAFF. The CDR3 DNA reads TGTGCCAGCAGGCAGGGAAGAGGGAACACTGAAGCTTTCTTT.